Listed below are T cell receptor beta chains from one sample, sequenced in a study of tumor T cells in aggressive B-cell lymphoma. Here immunoSEQ multiplex PCR was the method, and the copy in TCRdb shows in-frame clones only, minus some. The sample carries some 1,600 clones, around 84% recorded once. Source material: tumor tissue. Receptors were obtained from an adult with diffuse large B cell lymphoma. Both conserved end residues are part of each CDR3. A D gene is named only where the DNA matches it firmly. Clone size is not always given. Where it is, it says once, few, many or a class for expanded clones.

D gene	V gene	J gene	clone size	CDR3 DNA	CDR3 protein
TRBD1	TRBV7-6	TRBJ1-5	-	TGTGCCAGCAGCTTACAGGGGGGTCAGCCCCAGCATTTT	CASSLQGGQPQHF
TRBD1	TRBV5-1	TRBJ2-1	-	TGCGCCAGCAGTCTGACAGGGTCCCTCTACAATGAGCAGTTCTTC	CASSLTGSLYNEQFF
-	TRBV9	TRBJ1-1	few	TGTGCCAGCACCTCACGGGGGTTGAACACTGAAGCTTTCTTT	CASTSRGLNTEAFF
-	TRBV2	TRBJ1-4	-	TGTGCCAGCAGTGACAGGGGCTTTAAACCCAAGGGAAATGAAAAACTGTTTTTT	CASSDRGFKPKGNEKLFF
-	TRBV9	TRBJ2-3	-	TGTGCCAGCAGCGTAGCTACATGGGGACTCCAAGATACGCAGTATTTT	CASSVATWGLQDTQYF
-	TRBV9	TRBJ2-3	-	TGTGCCAGCAGCGTAGTGAGCAATTCCTACACAGATACGCAGTATTTT	CASSVVSNSYTDTQYF
TRBD2	TRBV5-4	TRBJ2-2	-	TGTGCCAGCAGCTCAACTAGCGGGAGTCCCGGGGAGCTGTTTTTT	CASSSTSGSPGELFF
-	TRBV19	TRBJ1-1	-	TGTGCCAGTAGAGGAGGGGTTAACACTGAAGCTTTCTTT	CASRGGVNTEAFF
TRBD2	TRBV5-4	TRBJ2-1	-	TGTGCCAGCAGACCACTAGCGGGGGACTACAATGAGCAGTTCTTC	CASRPLAGDYNEQFF
TRBD2	TRBV19	TRBJ2-3	-	TGTGCCAGTAGTAGGGGACTAGCCGCAGATACGCAGTATTTT	CASSRGLAADTQYF
-	TRBV18	TRBJ1-1	-	TGTGCCAGCTCACCAGATGGTGAGGTGTGGAACACTGAAGCTTTCTTT	CASSPDGEVWNTEAFF
TRBD2	TRBV5-1	TRBJ2-1	-	TGCGCCAGCAGCTTGAGAAGCGGGAGGGCCTATGAGCAGTTCTTC	CASSLRSGRAYEQFF
-	TRBV5-6	TRBJ1-4	-	TGTGCCAGCAGCTTCCCAGGGATAGGGGAAAAACTGTTTTTT	CASSFPGIGEKLFF
-	TRBV29-1	TRBJ2-1	few	TGCAGCGTGGATCTAGTGAGGGATGAGCAGTTCTTC	CSVDLVRDEQFF
-	TRBV6-5	TRBJ1-1	-	TGTGCCAGCAGTTCCGACAGCGAAGCTTTCTTT	CASSSDSEAFF
TRBD1	TRBV2	TRBJ1-4	-	TGTGCCAGCAGCCGGACAGGCCCAAATGAAAAACTGTTTTTT	CASSRTGPNEKLFF
TRBD1	TRBV7-9	TRBJ1-6	-	TGTGCCAGCAGCTCCCGGACAGGGGGCTCTTCTTCACCCCTCCACTTT	CASSSRTGGSSSPLHF
TRBD2	TRBV15	TRBJ2-2	-	TGTGCCACCGAGGGACTAGCGAACACCGGAGAGCTGTTTTTT	CATEGLANTGELFF
-	TRBV7-2	TRBJ2-3	-	TGTGCCAGCAGCTTAGGGAGCGCCTCCTGGGCAGATACGCAGTATTTT	CASSLGSASWADTQYF
-	TRBV19	TRBJ2-1	-	TGTGCCAGTAACAACTACAATGAGCAGTTCTTC	CASNNYNEQFF
TRBD1	TRBV30	TRBJ1-3	-	TGTGCCTGGCAGACAGGGGGACCAGGGACCATATATTTT	CAWQTGGPGTIYF
-	TRBV7-9	TRBJ2-3	-	TGTGCCAGCAGCACTTCCCGTGACTGGACAGATACGCAGTATTTT	CASSTSRDWTDTQYF
-	TRBV29-1	TRBJ2-7	once	TGCAGCGTCAAACAGGGTTACGAGCAGTACTTC	CSVKQGYEQYF
-	TRBV5-6	TRBJ2-2	once	TGTGCCAGCAGCTTGGCCTTGGAGGGGATATTGGGGGTCGGGGAGCTGTTTTTT	CASSLALEGILGVGELFF
TRBD1	TRBV7-9	TRBJ1-1	-	TGTGCCAGCAGCCCCAAGGACAGGGTGAACACTGAAGCTTTCTTT	CASSPKDRVNTEAFF
-	TRBV7-6	TRBJ2-5	-	TGTGCCAGCAGCTTAGTAGGGGTTTATGAGACCCAGTACTTC	CASSLVGVYETQYF
-	TRBV25-1	TRBJ1-1	-	TGTGCCAGCACTGAAACAGGGAGGGGGATGATCACTGAAGCTTTCTTT	CASTETGRGMITEAFF
-	TRBV7-9	TRBJ2-7	-	TGTGCCAGCAGCTTAGAGGGCCCGATAGGGGGCGAGCAGTACTTC	CASSLEGPIGGEQYF
TRBD1	TRBV6-1	TRBJ2-3	-	TGTGCCAGCAGTGAGACACCCGGGACAGGGGGCGCAGATACGCAGTATTTT	CASSETPGTGGADTQYF
TRBD2	TRBV7-9	TRBJ2-3	once	TGTGCCAGCAGCCCCTCCCGACTAGCGGATCCCACAGATACGCAGTATTTT	CASSPSRLADPTDTQYF
-	TRBV27	TRBJ2-1	few	TGTGCCAGCAGTTTATCCGCTAACAATGAGCAGTTCTTC	CASSLSANNEQFF
TRBD1	TRBV11-3	TRBJ1-3	once	TGTGCCAGCAGCTATGGGACAGCTCCTGGAAACACCATATATTTT	CASSYGTAPGNTIYF
TRBD2	TRBV18	TRBJ2-7	-	TGTGCCAGCTCACCACCGGCGGCTAGCGGGAGTCTTCACGAGCAGTACTTC	CASSPPAASGSLHEQYF
-	TRBV18	TRBJ1-2	-	TGTGCCAGCTCAGCAACAGGTGATCCTAACTATGGCTACACCTTC	CASSATGDPNYGYTF
-	TRBV30	TRBJ2-7	-	TGTGCCTGGAGACAACCCTGGGACACCTACGAGCAGTACTTC	CAWRQPWDTYEQYF
TRBD2	TRBV19	TRBJ2-5	-	TGTGCCAGTAGTATCCTAGCGGGAGAGGGGACCCAGTACTTC	CASSILAGEGTQYF
-	TRBV5-1	TRBJ1-4	once	TGCGCCAGCAGCGTATCGACAGATAATGAAAAACTGTTTTTT	CASSVSTDNEKLFF
-	TRBV5-4	TRBJ1-2	-	TGTGCCAGCAGCTTGGGCTACAGCGGTAGTAACTATGGCTACACCTTC	CASSLGYSGSNYGYTF
-	TRBV5-5	TRBJ2-7	-	TGTGCCAGCAGCACTGATCCAACAGGAAGCTCCTACGAGCAGTACTTC	CASSTDPTGSSYEQYF
TRBD2	TRBV7-7	TRBJ2-3	-	TGTGCCAGCAGCCCTAGCGGGAGGACAGATACGCAGTATTTT	CASSPSGRTDTQYF
-	TRBV19	TRBJ1-4	-	TGTGCCAGTGTTCGAACAGCCTACTCTAATGAAAAACTGTTTTTT	CASVRTAYSNEKLFF
-	TRBV7-9	TRBJ1-1	-	TGTGCCAGCAGCTTCTCTGGGGAGAGAGCTGAAGCTTTCTTT	CASSFSGERAEAFF
-	TRBV6-6	TRBJ2-3	-	TGTGCCAGCAGTTACTCTCCGGGAGATGAAGATACGCAGTATTTT	CASSYSPGDEDTQYF
TRBD2	TRBV27	TRBJ2-7	-	TGTGCCAGCAGCTATTCGGGACTAGCGGCCTACGAGCAGTACTTC	CASSYSGLAAYEQYF
TRBD2	TRBV19	TRBJ2-5	-	TGTGCCAGTAGTATCGGAGGGACTAGCGGGAGTTATCAAGAGACCCAGTACTTC	CASSIGGTSGSYQETQYF
TRBD1	TRBV11-3	TRBJ2-1	-	TGTGCCAGCAGCCGAACAGGGGGCTCCTACAATGAGCAGTTCTTC	CASSRTGGSYNEQFF
-	TRBV7-9	TRBJ2-1	-	TGTGCCAGCATAAAGACAGGTTCCTACAATGAGCAGTTCTTC	CASIKTGSYNEQFF
-	TRBV27	TRBJ2-7	once	TGTGCCAGCAGTCCTCGGGGCGGGAACGAGCAGTACTTC	CASSPRGGNEQYF
-	TRBV27	TRBJ2-3	-	TGTGCCAGCAGTGCCACTCCGACAGATACGCAGTATTTT	CASSATPTDTQYF
-	TRBV27	TRBJ2-7	once	TGTGCCAGCTGGGCCACCGGCTACGAGCAGTACTTC	CASWATGYEQYF
-	TRBV7-2	TRBJ1-4	-	TGTGCCAGCAGCTTAGGGTCTTATTACAGGACAGATAATGAAAAACTGTTTTTT	CASSLGSYYRTDNEKLFF
TRBD1	TRBV27	TRBJ2-1	-	TGTGCCAGCAGTTCGGACAGGGCTTCCTACAATGAGCAGTTCTTC	CASSSDRASYNEQFF
TRBD1	TRBV29-1	TRBJ2-7	-	TGCAGCGTTGAGGATGACAGGGGGACGGCATACGAGCAGTACTTC	CSVEDDRGTAYEQYF
TRBD2	TRBV15	TRBJ2-7	few	TGTGCCACCAGCAGTTTTAGCGGGAGGGCAACGTACGAGCAGTACTTC	CATSSFSGRATYEQYF
-	TRBV6-5	TRBJ1-5	-	TGTGCCAGCAGTTCCGACACCCGTAGCAATCAGCCCCAGCATTTT	CASSSDTRSNQPQHF